Listed below are T cell receptor beta chains from one sample, sequenced in a study of Ad26.COV2.S vaccination and SARS-CoV-2 variants. Assay used: immunoSEQ multiplex PCR; TCRdb lists only in-frame clones, some missing. The data contain 430,000 or so clones, 80% to 90% of them seen just once; the ten biggest clones take up about 2.5%. Sequenced material: peripheral blood, taken in a trial of Ad26.COV2.S vaccine versus placebo. These receptors were collected from a person between 18 and 65 years old who received the Ad26.COV2.S COVID-19 vaccine or a placebo. The CDR3 runs from the conserved cysteine through the conserved F or W. D genes are given only for firm matches. The listing skips clone size in some rows; elsewhere it reads once, few, many or a size class.

CDR3,DNA,D,V,size,J
CASRTTFGPNQPQHF,TGTGCCAGCAGAACGACATTTGGTCCCAATCAGCCCCAGCATTTT,-,TRBV6-5,-,TRBJ1-5
CASSRVLGGAGNSPLHF,TGTGCCAGCAGCCGAGTCCTTGGCGGGGCTGGAAATTCACCCCTCCACTTT,-,TRBV5-5,-,TRBJ1-6
CASSLGDRGRWEKLFF,TGTGCCAGCAGCTTAGGGGACAGGGGGCGTTGGGAAAAACTGTTTTTT,TRBD1,TRBV11-2,-,TRBJ1-4
CAWSVLLNTEAFF,TGTGCCTGGAGTGTACTCCTTAACACTGAAGCTTTCTTT,-,TRBV30,few,TRBJ1-1
CASRPDPTGELFF,TGTGCCAGCAGACCTGACCCGACCGGGGAGCTGTTTTTT,-,TRBV7-9,-,TRBJ2-2
CSVGWPQGGNTIYF,TGCAGCGTTGGATGGCCTCAGGGGGGAAACACCATATATTTT,-,TRBV29-1,-,TRBJ1-3
CSVEGDRVREQYF,TGCAGCGTTGAGGGGGACAGGGTCCGCGAGCAGTACTTC,TRBD1,TRBV29-1,-,TRBJ2-7
CASSSSGSPRSRQPQHF,TGTGCCAGCAGTTCCTCAGGGTCTCCTAGGTCAAGACAGCCCCAGCATTTT,-,TRBV28,few,TRBJ1-5
CASSLGWGQASGELFF,TGCGCCAGCAGCTTGGGGTGGGGACAGGCCTCCGGGGAGCTGTTTTTT,TRBD1,TRBV5-1,-,TRBJ2-2
CASSLEGFGANVLTF,TGTGCCAGCAGTTTGGAGGGGTTTGGGGCCAACGTCCTGACTTTC,-,TRBV27,-,TRBJ2-6
CAISENRPSTNEKLFF,TGTGCCATCAGTGAAAACCGACCCTCAACTAATGAAAAACTGTTTTTT,-,TRBV10-3,-,TRBJ1-4
CASTRSGSQDTGELFF,TGCGCCAGCACCCGTAGCGGGAGTCAGGACACCGGGGAGCTGTTTTTT,TRBD2,TRBV5-1,-,TRBJ2-2
CASSYVMPGQGQPQHF,TGTGCCAGCAGTTACGTAATGCCGGGACAGGGACAGCCCCAGCATTTT,TRBD1,TRBV6-5,-,TRBJ1-5
CASSPPGGQQETQYF,TGTGCCAGCAGCCCGCCGGGCGGGCAACAAGAGACCCAGTACTTC,-,TRBV5-4,-,TRBJ2-5
CSASDEGGAEKLFF,TGCAGTGCTAGTGACGAGGGGGGAGCTGAAAAACTGTTTTTT,-,TRBV20-1,-,TRBJ1-4
CASKVAGGLDTQYF,TGTGCCAGCAAGGTAGCGGGGGGATTAGATACGCAGTATTTT,TRBD2,TRBV2,-,TRBJ2-3
CASSQVDAGSGNTIYF,TGCGCCAGCAGCCAAGTCGATGCAGGGAGTGGAAACACCATATATTTT,-,TRBV4-1,-,TRBJ1-3
CASSFLGLENSPLHF,TGTGCCAGCAGTTTCCTGGGTCTGGAAAATTCACCCCTCCACTTT,-,TRBV27,-,TRBJ1-6
CASTPQALITGELFF,TGTGCCAGCACCCCGCAGGCACTAATCACCGGGGAGCTGTTTTTT,-,TRBV2,-,TRBJ2-2
CASSAQGFGYNEQFF,TGTGCCAGCAGCGCCCAGGGGTTTGGTTACAATGAGCAGTTCTTC,-,TRBV28,-,TRBJ2-1
CASSLQALGGYTF,TGTGCCAGCAGTTTACAGGCTCTTGGTGGCTACACCTTC,-,TRBV27,-,TRBJ1-2
CASSRATGAGTEAFF,TGTGCCAGTAGCCGCGCGACAGGGGCGGGGACTGAAGCTTTCTTT,TRBD1,TRBV19,-,TRBJ1-1
CASTSEGDYGYTF,TGTGCCAGCACGTCGGAGGGGGACTATGGCTACACCTTC,-,TRBV12-3/TRBV12-4,-,TRBJ1-2
CASRDQRPHSYNEQFF,TGTGCCAGCCGGGACCAGAGGCCCCACTCCTACAATGAGCAGTTCTTC,-,TRBV2,-,TRBJ2-1
CASTSSSTEAFF,TGTGCCAGCACCTCCTCCTCCACTGAAGCTTTCTTT,-,TRBV13,-,TRBJ1-1
CASSYLQGNRNIQYF,TGTGCCAGCAGTTACCTACAGGGTAATCGAAACATTCAGTACTTC,-,TRBV6-6,-,TRBJ2-4
CASSRGVTASGNTIYF,TGTGCCAGCTCACGAGGTGTCACCGCCTCTGGAAACACCATATATTTT,-,TRBV18,-,TRBJ1-3
CSPAGGYEQFF,TGCAGCCCAGCGGGAGGGTATGAGCAGTTCTTC,TRBD2,TRBV20-1,-,TRBJ2-1
CASSLNPGIQETQYF,TGCGCCAGCAGCTTGAACCCCGGGATCCAAGAGACCCAGTACTTC,-,TRBV5-1,-,TRBJ2-5
CASSFYHIGAGTGDSYGYTF,TGTGCCAGCAGCTTTTACCATATAGGGGCCGGGACAGGGGATAGCTATGGCTACACCTTC,TRBD1,TRBV7-8,-,TRBJ1-2
CASSRTGVSGELFF,TGTGCCAGCAGCCGGACAGGGGTATCCGGGGAGCTGTTTTTT,TRBD1,TRBV3-1/TRBV3-2,-,TRBJ2-2
CASSEAYPGLSYNEQFF,TGTGCCAGCAGTGAAGCCTACCCGGGACTATCCTACAATGAGCAGTTCTTC,TRBD2,TRBV6-1,-,TRBJ2-1
CASTPQGSNQPQHF,TGTGCCAGCACCCCACAGGGTAGCAATCAGCCCCAGCATTTT,-,TRBV7-2,-,TRBJ1-5
CASSPTDRPISDTQYF,TGTGCCAGCAGCCCGACGGACCGACCAATTTCAGATACGCAGTATTTT,-,TRBV7-9,few,TRBJ2-3
CASSWDRGTGELFF,TGTGCCAGCAGCTGGGACAGGGGCACCGGGGAGCTGTTTTTT,TRBD1,TRBV11-3,-,TRBJ2-2
CASRPRGKNNEQFF,TGTGCCAGCAGGCCTCGGGGGAAAAACAATGAGCAGTTCTTC,-,TRBV3-1/TRBV3-2,-,TRBJ2-1
CATSDSGGSADTQYF,TGTGCCACCAGTGATTCCGGGGGCTCCGCAGATACGCAGTATTTT,-,TRBV24-1,-,TRBJ2-3
CASSTPRTGSGYTF,TGTGCCAGCAGCACTCCCCGGACAGGGAGCGGCTACACCTTC,TRBD1,TRBV6-2/TRBV6-3,-,TRBJ1-2
CASSFSGALEQFF,TGTGCCAGCAGTTTTAGCGGGGCGTTGGAGCAGTTCTTC,TRBD2,TRBV28,-,TRBJ2-1
CASLDSVNYGYTF,TGTGCCAGTCTAGATTCTGTCAACTATGGCTACACCTTC,-,TRBV28,-,TRBJ1-2
CASSARDSYNEQFF,TGTGCCAGCAGCGCCCGGGACAGCTACAATGAGCAGTTCTTC,TRBD1,TRBV9,-,TRBJ2-1
CASSLARGVPDGYTF,TGTGCCAGCAGCTTAGCGCGTGGGGTTCCGGATGGCTACACCTTC,-,TRBV7-9,-,TRBJ1-2
CASSGRQSGDTQYF,TGTGCCAGCAGCGGTAGACAGTCAGGAGATACGCAGTATTTT,-,TRBV14,-,TRBJ2-3
CASSYRDTGTEKLFF,TGTGCCAGCAGTTACCGGGACACGGGAACTGAAAAACTGTTTTTT,-,TRBV27,-,TRBJ1-4
CASSEEVTTADTEAFF,TGTGCCAGCAGTGAAGAGGTGACGACAGCGGATACTGAAGCTTTCTTT,-,TRBV25-1,-,TRBJ1-1